These T cell receptor beta chains were read from a single sample in a study of blood T cell repertoires in COVID-19. TCRdb's table, derived via immunoSEQ multiplex PCR, lists solely in-frame clones and lacks some. The table has 130,000 to 150,000 clones, just under 80% seen once; the top ten hold approximately 2%. Sequences were obtained from peripheral blood. These receptors were taken from a woman aged 60-75 years with acute or convalescent COVID-19. The CDR3 runs from the conserved cysteine through the conserved F or W. D genes are given only for firm matches. Some rows have no size entry. The others give once, few or many, or a class for an expanded clone.

d_gene,abundance,v_gene,j_gene,CDR3nt,CDR3aa
.,.,TRBV25-1,TRBJ1-5,TGTGCCAGCAGTGAATCCCATTTAGTGAGCAATCAGCCCCAGCATTTT,CASSESHLVSNQPQHF
.,.,TRBV18,TRBJ1-5,TGTGCCAGCTCACCGGACAGCGTCAATCAGCCCCAGCATTTT,CASSPDSVNQPQHF
.,.,TRBV28,TRBJ1-5,TGTGCCAGTACAGGGATGGGTCAGCCCCAGCATTTT,CASTGMGQPQHF
TRBD2,.,TRBV4-2,TRBJ2-2,TGTGCCAGCAGCCCGGGACTAGCGGGAGAGCACACCGGGGAGCTGTTTTTT,CASSPGLAGEHTGELFF
TRBD2,.,TRBV4-2,TRBJ2-1,TGTGCCAGCAGCCAAGATGGGGGGGGCAATGAGCAGTTCTTC,CASSQDGGGNEQFF
.,.,TRBV21-1,TRBJ2-7,TGTGCCAGCAGCAAAGATCGGGACGGGAGGGAATTACACGAGCAGTACTTC,CASSKDRDGRELHEQYF
.,.,TRBV28,TRBJ1-1,TGTGCCAGCACCCAGTCCGGGGGAAACACTGAAGCTTTCTTT,CASTQSGGNTEAFF
.,.,TRBV10-3,TRBJ2-7,TGTGCCATCAGTGAGAGACTAGCCTACGAGCAGTACTTC,CAISERLAYEQYF
TRBD1,.,TRBV29-1,TRBJ2-5,TGCAGCGTTGATGATGGAAGGGACAGGGGGCAAGAGACCCAGTACTTC,CSVDDGRDRGQETQYF
.,.,TRBV6-5,TRBJ1-3,TGTGCCAGCAGTTACGGGCGGGCCCGGGGAAACACCATATATTTT,CASSYGRARGNTIYF
.,once,TRBV9,TRBJ2-6,TGTGCCAGCAGCGGGAGCTCTGGGGCCAACGTCCTGACTTTC,CASSGSSGANVLTF
.,.,TRBV6-6,TRBJ1-1,TGTGCCAGTAGACCGGGACACCTGCCGGATGCTTTCTTT,CASRPGHLPDAFF
TRBD1,.,TRBV29-1,TRBJ1-1,TGCAGCGTTGAAACAGGGGACCTTCACACTGAAGCTTTCTTT,CSVETGDLHTEAFF
TRBD1,.,TRBV5-4,TRBJ2-4,TGTGCCAGCAGCTCGCCGGGACAGACGTACTTC,CASSSPGQTYF
TRBD1,.,TRBV3-1/TRBV3-2,TRBJ1-2,TGTGCCAGCAGCAGGGGAAGCCTCGGACAGGGGAACTATGGCTACACCTTC,CASSRGSLGQGNYGYTF
TRBD2,few,TRBV28,TRBJ2-2,TGTGCCAGCAGTTTGGTTAGTAGCGGGACCGGGGAGCTGTTTTTT,CASSLVSSGTGELFF
TRBD2,.,TRBV19,TRBJ2-7,TGTGCCAGTAGTATTGGTATAGCGGGAGCCTACGAGCAGTACTTC,CASSIGIAGAYEQYF
.,.,TRBV24-1,TRBJ2-7,TGTGCCACCAGTGCCGGGTACGAGCAGTACTTC,CATSAGYEQYF
TRBD1,.,TRBV2,TRBJ2-3,TGTGCCAGCAGCCCCGGGACAGGGTACACAGATACGCAGTATTTT,CASSPGTGYTDTQYF
TRBD1,few,TRBV28,TRBJ1-3,TGTGCCAGCAGTTTACCTCGGACAGGGGATGACGGAAACACCATATATTTT,CASSLPRTGDDGNTIYF
TRBD2,.,TRBV18,TRBJ2-7,TGTGCCAGCTCACGGGAGGCGGGAGGGTCCTACGAGCAGTACTTC,CASSREAGGSYEQYF
TRBD1,once,TRBV24-1,TRBJ2-1,TGTGCCACCAGTGATTTTTCGGGACAGGGGAACAATGAGCAGTTCTTC,CATSDFSGQGNNEQFF
.,.,TRBV5-1,TRBJ1-2,TGCGCCAGCAGCCTACTCAGGGGCAGGGACTATGGCTACACCTTC,CASSLLRGRDYGYTF
.,few,TRBV27,TRBJ1-2,TGTGCCAGCAGTTTAACAACTAACTATGGCTACACCTTC,CASSLTTNYGYTF
TRBD1,.,TRBV6-1,TRBJ2-7,TGTGCCAGCAGTGACTTGACGAGGACAGGGAACGACGAGCAGTACTTC,CASSDLTRTGNDEQYF
TRBD1,.,TRBV2,TRBJ1-2,TGTGCCAGCAGCATACAGGGGGCCTTTGGCTACACCTTC,CASSIQGAFGYTF
.,.,TRBV30,TRBJ2-2,TGTGCCTGGAGTCGGGGCGGGACAGCGAACACCGGGGAGCTGTTTTTT,CAWSRGGTANTGELFF
.,.,TRBV28,TRBJ1-2,TGTGCCAGCAGTTACACAGGGTGGTCGGGCTACACCTTC,CASSYTGWSGYTF
.,.,TRBV7-6,TRBJ1-5,TGTGCCAGCAGCTTAGCCCCGAGGGAGCCCCAGCATTTT,CASSLAPREPQHF
TRBD2,.,TRBV10-2,TRBJ2-1,TGCGCCAGCAGTGATTTCGGACTAGCGGGAGTCGATGAGCAGTTCTTC,CASSDFGLAGVDEQFF
.,once,TRBV4-2,TRBJ2-1,TGTGCCAGCAGCCAAGAGGGTAGGATTACTAACAATGAGCAGTTCTTC,CASSQEGRITNNEQFF
.,.,TRBV7-8,TRBJ1-2,TGTGCCAGCAGCTTAGCGGCAGGGCCGGGTGGCTACACCTTC,CASSLAAGPGGYTF
TRBD1,.,TRBV4-1,TRBJ1-4,TGCGCCAGCAGTCAGAAACAGGGGAGAACTAATGAAAAACTGTTTTTT,CASSQKQGRTNEKLFF